The 29 T cell receptor beta chains below all came from one sample that was sequenced in a study of beta chain features in type 1 diabetes. The investigators reverse transcribed all of the isolated RNA, so they sequenced expressed TCRB transcripts. This table comes from immunoSEQ multiplex PCR, and its TCRdb copy is limited to in-frame clones, with some not included. The table has fewer than 550,000 clones, over 9.5% seen once. Material: naive CD4+ T cells from blood. The receptors derive from a woman between 18 and 30 years old in good health.

This clone was detected only a few times. This sequence joins TRBV29-1 and TRBJ2-5, with 14 bases aligning to TRBD2. V lost 4 bases and J lost 5; bases outside the gene matches: 9. Germline V gives CDR1 SQVTM, CDR2 ANQGSEA. The CDR3 consists of 16 residues. CDR3 in DNA: TGCAGCGTTGGGACCCCGACTAGCGGGGGGGAGGAGACCCAGTACTTC. Amino acids: CSVGTPTSGGEETQYF.

This clone has more than one count but fewer than ten. Other DNA variants within this sample encode the same CDR3. The rearrangement uses TRBV7-3 and TRBJ2-5; 10 nucleotides agree with TRBD1. The CDR3 has 13 residues. Looked up from germline, CDR1 is SGHTA and CDR2 is FQGTGA. V shed 5 bases and J 4 bases; nucleotides not matched to a gene: 1. CDR3 coding DNA: TGTGCCAGCAGCCGGGACAGGGGAGAGACCCAGTACTTC. Residues: CASSRDRGETQYF. Based on the CDR3 plus reference TRBV7-3 and TRBJ2-5, the full variable domain is GAGVSQTPSNKVTEKGKYVELRCDPISGHTALYWYRQSLGQGPEFLIYFQGTGAADDSGLPNDRFFAVRPEGSVSTLKIQRTERGDSAVYLCASSRDRGETQYFGPGTRLLVL.

The chain combines TRBV30 with TRBJ1-2, with D possibly being TRBD1 (6 bases). The V gene's germline CDR1 is GTSNPN and CDR2 SVGIG (reference sequence). The CDR3 runs to 12 residues. Trimming removed 8 bases from V and 4 bases from J, with 14 bases in between. The CDR3 loop reads CAAVQGRYGYTF. CDR3 DNA sequence: TGTGCCGCTGTACAGGGCCGCTATGGCTACACCTTC.

A few counts support this clone. J is TRBJ2-5 and V is TRBV29-1, with D maybe TRBD2 (6 bases). The length of the CDR3 is 14 residues. Looked up from germline, CDR1 is SQVTM and CDR2 is ANQGSEA. V was pared by 6 bases and J by 5 bases, with 19 bases between. The CDR3 is CSVTGTATGETQYF. CDR3 nucleotide sequence: TGCAGCGTGACCGGGACTGCGACGGGGGAGACCCAGTACTTC.

Worth noting for this clone: The sample carries other DNA sequences with the same CDR3. The CDR3 region has the DNA TGCGCCAGCAGCCAAGGGCGGGGGAGCACAGATACGCAGTATTTT. Translating it yields CASSQGRGSTDTQYF. V gene TRBV4-1 combines with J gene TRBJ2-3; the match to TRBD2 covers 7 bases. The germline V gene has CDR1 MGHRA and CDR2 YSYEKL. CDR3 length: 15 amino acids. Trimming at V came to 1 base and at J to 0 bases, leaving 1 base not matched to a gene.

Only a few counts were recorded for this clone. This rearrangement joins TRBV29-1 to TRBJ2-3; tentative D call: TRBD2 (6 bases). The V gene's germline CDR1 is SQVTM and CDR2 ANQGSEA. There are 14 residues in the CDR3. The ends were cut back, 2 bases at V and 1 base at J, with 10 bases in the middle. The CDR3 loop is CSVEYPGGTDTQYF. The CDR3 coding sequence is TGCAGCGTTGAATATCCGGGGGGCACAGATACGCAGTATTTT.

This chain uses TRBV5-4 with TRBJ2-3; 9 nucleotides match TRBD2. Germline CDR1 and CDR2: SGHNT and YYREEE (reference sequence). V gave up 3 bases and J gave up 0 bases; unmatched junction bases: 5. CDR3 length equals 16 residues. CDR3 amino acids: CASSSRTSGSTDTQYF. In nucleotides, the CDR3 is TGTGCCAGCAGCTCAAGAACTAGCGGGAGCACAGATACGCAGTATTTT.

V gene TRBV23-1 combines with J gene TRBJ1-5; TRBD1 agrees at 7 bases. TRBV23-1 is given ORF status, its function remaining uncertain. The CDR3 contains 16 residues. Germline trimming cut 4 bases from V and 4 bases from J; bases unmatched to any gene: 10. The CDR3 here is CASSRTNRGRNQPQHF. The CDR3 DNA sequence: TGCGCCAGCAGTCGTACCAACAGGGGACGAAATCAGCCCCAGCATTTT.

This clone has a handful of counts. The V gene is TRBV7-9, the J gene TRBJ1-2; D gene uncertain. The V end lost 4 bases, the J end lost 8 bases, and 11 bases lay between the germline ends. This CDR3 has 12 amino acids. From germline, CDR1 is SEHNR and CDR2 FQNEAQ (reference sequence). The CDR3: CASSSPLGGYTF. CDR3 bases: TGTGCCAGCAGCTCCCCCCTCGGGGGCTACACCTTC. Full variable domain (outside the CDR3, taken from reference TRBV7-9 and TRBJ1-2): DTGVSQNPRHKITKRGQNVTFRCDPISEHNRLYWYRQTLGQGPEFLTYFQNEAQLEKSRLLSDRFSAERPKGSFSTLEIQRTEQGDSAMYLCASSSPLGGYTFGSGTRLTVV.

Turning to this clone: A much larger clone lies one base from this, so it may be a read error. Different DNA sequences within this sample yield the same CDR3. The chain recombines TRBV5-4 with TRBJ2-5; D is unresolved. This CDR3 is built from 11 residues. Germline CDR1 and CDR2: SGHNT and YYREEE (reference sequence). V lost 0 bases, J lost 4 bases, and 1 base lay in between. CDR3 bases: TGTGCCAGCAGCTTGGCAGAGACCCAGTACTTC. Translating gives CASSLAETQYF.

The rearrangement uses TRBV2 and TRBJ2-4, with a weak D call TRBD1 (6 bases). The V end lost 6 bases, the J end lost 3 bases, and 15 bases lay between the germline ends. The germline gives CDR1 SNHLY, CDR2 FYNNEI. The length of the CDR3 is 15 residues. CDR3 residues: CASRPGTPLKNIQYF. DNA for the CDR3: TGTGCCAGCAGACCCGGGACACCTCTCAAAAACATTCAGTACTTC.

The rearrangement links TRBV30 to TRBJ2-7; 13 positions agree with TRBD2. The CDR3 is 17 residues long. The ends lost 2 bases at V and 0 bases at J; junction bases unmatched: 7. Looked up from germline, CDR1 is GTSNPN and CDR2 is SVGIG (reference sequence). The CDR3 region has the DNA TGTGCCTGGAGTCGAACCCGGACTAGCGGGAGCTCCTACGAGCAGTACTTC. Translating gives CAWSRTRTSGSSYEQYF.

The rearrangement uses TRBV28 and TRBJ2-7; tentative D call: TRBD1 (5 bases). CDR3 length: 14 residues. Germline V CDR1 and CDR2: MDHEN, SYDVKM. V was cut by 4 bases and J by 8 bases, with 18 bases left in between. CDR3 DNA: TGTGCCAGCAGTTACCCTGGGGCAGCCAGTAAGCAGTACGTC. Encoded protein: CASSYPGAASKQYV.

There are a few counts of this clone. This chain uses TRBV7-9 with TRBJ1-6, with 10 bases aligning to TRBD1. The V gene end was trimmed by 5 bases and the J gene end by 7 bases; junction bases not matched to a gene: 8. The CDR3 has 16 amino acids. Germline-derived CDR1 and CDR2 are SEHNR and FQNEAQ (reference sequence). Written as DNA, the CDR3 is TGTGCCAGCAGCCAAGAGACAGGGGGCCCGAATTCACCCCTCCACTTT. This translates into CASSQETGGPNSPLHF.

The rearrangement links TRBV2 to TRBJ2-5; the D gene is possibly TRBD1 (5 bases). Trimming pared 3 bases from V and 0 bases from J, leaving 11 bases between. CDR3 length: 15 residues. Germline lookup yields CDR1 SNHLY and CDR2 FYNNEI. The CDR3 loop is CASSDQGLYQETQYF. CDR3 nucleotides: TGTGCCAGCAGTGATCAGGGCTTGTACCAAGAGACCCAGTACTTC.

This rearrangement joins TRBV7-9 to TRBJ2-3, with 14 positions matching TRBD2. Germline CDR1 reads SEHNR; CDR2 reads FQNEAQ (reference sequence). This CDR3 has 16 residues. Trimming took 5 bases from V and 8 from J; bases not matched to a gene: 9. The CDR3 nucleotides read TGTGCCAGCAGCCCCGGGACTAGCGGGAGCCCTGGTACGCAGTATTTT. Its translation: CASSPGTSGSPGTQYF.

This chain uses TRBV28 with TRBJ1-5; D unclear. The CDR3 spans 11 residues. Germline CDR1 is MDHEN and CDR2 is SYDVKM. V dropped 3 bases and J dropped 3 bases, with 0 bases sitting between them. CDR3 sequence reads: CASSFNQPQHF. DNA of the CDR3: TGTGCCAGCAGTTTCAATCAGCCCCAGCATTTT.

The gene calls are TRBV2 and TRBJ2-4; D is unresolved. CDR1 and CDR2 (germline): SNHLY, FYNNEI. The V end was cut by 0 bases, the J end by 2 bases, with 11 bases between. The length of the CDR3 is 16 residues. The CDR3 is CASSEARRDTKNIQYF. For the CDR3, the DNA is TGTGCCAGCAGTGAAGCTCGGAGAGATACCAAAAACATTCAGTACTTC.

The V gene is TRBV7-2, the J gene TRBJ2-1; 7 positions match TRBD1. V shed 4 bases and J 16 bases; nucleotides not matched to a gene: 10. This CDR3 is 12 amino acids long. Germline CDR1 and CDR2: SGHTA and FQGNSA. CDR3 in DNA: TGTGCCAGCAGCTCCACCGGGACAGCAAAATTCTTC. This gives the protein CASSSTGTAKFF.

The gene calls are TRBV28 and TRBJ1-1; D is ambiguous. Germline V gene sequence: CDR1 MDHEN, CDR2 SYDVKM. The CDR3 contains 16 residues. V shed 6 bases and J shed 0 bases, with 17 bases lying between them. CDR3 nucleotides: TGTGCCAGCAGCCTTTTCTTGGGCAGCATGAACACTGAAGCTTTCTTT. Protein product: CASSLFLGSMNTEAFF.

This chain connects TRBV15 to TRBJ2-1, with 8 bases that match TRBD2. The V gene end was trimmed by 1 base and the J gene end by 4 bases; junction bases not matched to a gene: 3. The CDR3 contains 15 residues. From germline, CDR1 is LNHNV and CDR2 YYDKDF (reference sequence). As DNA, the CDR3 is TGTGCCACCAGCAGAGTAACTAGCGGATACAATGAGCAGTTCTTC. Its translation is CATSRVTSGYNEQFF.

This rearrangement joins TRBV30 to TRBJ2-1; maybe TRBD2 (7 bases). There are 13 residues in the CDR3. Germline values: CDR1 GTSNPN, CDR2 SVGIG (reference sequence). Trimming pared 5 bases from V and 7 bases from J, leaving 15 bases between. CDR3 sequence reads: CAWAAGARNEQFF. The CDR3 nucleotides read TGTGCCTGGGCGGCGGGGGCGAGGAATGAGCAGTTCTTC.

This chain connects TRBV25-1 to TRBJ2-1; no definite D call. The CDR3 contains 11 residues. Germline CDR1 reads MGHDK; CDR2 reads SYGVNS. V lost 7 bases, J lost 11 bases, and 12 bases lay in between. CDR3 DNA: TGTGCCAGCATGTCGGTCGGAAAGCAGTTCTTC. Its translation: CASMSVGKQFF.

The rearrangement joins TRBV6-6 to TRBJ2-4; D perhaps matches TRBD2 (6 bases). V shed 6 bases and J shed 7 bases, with 10 bases lying between them. This CDR3 is built from 12 residues. Germline V gene lookup returns CDR1 MNHNY and CDR2 SVGAGI (reference sequence). CDR3 DNA sequence: TGTGCCAGCAGGACGACTAGTAACATTCAGTACTTC. It translates to CASRTTSNIQYF.

This clone showed up just a few times. The rearrangement joins TRBV27 to TRBJ1-2; 8 bases map to TRBD1. Germline loops: CDR1 MNHEY, CDR2 SMNVEV (reference sequence). J lost 4 bases, V lost 4 bases, and 2 bases had no gene match. The CDR3 has 13 residues. DNA of the CDR3: TGTGCCAGCAGTTGGGACAGGCGCTATGGCTACACCTTC. Translated, it gives CASSWDRRYGYTF.

This sequence joins TRBV4-3 and TRBJ2-3; TRBD1 matches 9 bases. This CDR3 comprises 17 residues. Looked up from germline, CDR1 is LGHNA and CDR2 is YSLEER. V lost 2 bases, J lost 0 bases, and 6 bases stayed unmatched. The CDR3 DNA reads TGCGCCAGCAGCCAAAGGGACAGGGCCTGGAGCACAGATACGCAGTATTTT. Translating gives CASSQRDRAWSTDTQYF.

The chain uses TRBV15 and TRBJ2-5; D is perhaps TRBD1 (6 bases). This CDR3 contains 16 residues. Trimming cost V 0 bases and J 6 bases, with 17 bases left between them. Germline V gene lookup returns CDR1 LNHNV and CDR2 YYDKDF (reference sequence). The CDR3 loop reads CATSREGTRGLKTQYF. Written as DNA, the CDR3 is TGTGCCACCAGCAGAGAGGGAACGAGGGGGTTGAAGACCCAGTACTTC. Combining the CDR3 with reference TRBV15 and TRBJ2-5 gives the whole variable domain DAMVIQNPRYQVTQFGKPVTLSCSQTLNHNVMYWYQQKSSQAPKLLFHYYDKDFNNEADTPDNFQSRRPNTSFCFLDIRSPGLGDTAMYLCATSREGTRGLKTQYFGPGTRLLVL.

This clone was seen a few times. V and J are TRBV20-1 and TRBJ2-7; D tentatively fits TRBD1 or TRBD2 (5 bases each). The CDR3 totals 11 residues. CDR1 DFQATT and CDR2 SNEGSKA come from the germline V gene (reference sequence). The ends were cut back, 6 bases at V and 7 bases at J, with 13 bases in the middle. The CDR3 sequence: CSAYRDQEQYF. Written as DNA, the CDR3 is TGCAGTGCGTACCGGGACCAAGAGCAGTACTTC.

This clone was recorded a few times. The rearrangement joins TRBV6-5 to TRBJ1-2, with TRBD1 as a possible D gene (5 bases). The CDR3 length is 12 residues. Germline assignment: CDR1 MNHEY and CDR2 SVGAGI. V gave up 4 bases and J gave up 8 bases, with 11 bases separating them. CDR3 bases: TGTGCCAGCAGTTTCCAGGGCGGAGGCTACACCTTC. This sequence encodes CASSFQGGGYTF.